Below, 10 T cell receptor beta chains from the same sample are listed, as sequenced in a study of vaccination effects on CD4 cells after COVID-19. Within the ViraFEST assay, antigen-specific CD4+ T cells underwent expansion with viral peptide pools prior to sequencing. Isolation of CD4+ T cells took place after about nine days of culture. Two-dose vaccination with either BNT162b2 or mRNA-1273 was given to the participants. These receptors' antigens are unknown. TCRdb keeps only in-frame clones here, not all; method: immunoSEQ multiplex PCR. Here the sample spans tens of thousands of clones, approximately 68% being singletons. The sample in question was CD4+ T cells from PBMCs cultured with SARS-CoV-2 spike peptides, obtained after COVID-19 vaccination. The receptors were sampled from a human donor who received a COVID-19 vaccine.

The V and J genes are TRBV6-5 and TRBJ2-6, with TRBD1 matching over 7 bases. V lost 9 bases to trimming and J lost 2 bases; unmatched junction nucleotides: 4. Germline-derived CDR1 and CDR2 are MNHEY and SVGAGI. CDR3 length equals 14 residues. CDR3 in amino acids: CARQGKPGANVLTF. Here the CDR3 DNA reads TGTGCCAGACAGGGGAAACCTGGGGCCAACGTCCTGACTTTC.

This clone has more than one count but fewer than ten. This rearrangement joins TRBV3-1 (or the pseudogene TRBV3-2) to TRBJ1-5; possible D gene TRBD1, 6 bases. CDR1 is LGHDT, CDR2 YNNKEL, per germline (reference sequence). CDR3 size: 16 residues. The ends were cut back, 5 bases at V and 3 bases at J, with 17 bases in the middle. CDR3 nucleotides: TGTGCCAGCAGCGTCGGGACACTAAGCACCAATCAGCCCCAGCATTTT. It is translated as CASSVGTLSTNQPQHF.

The chain carries TRBV19 and TRBJ2-2, with 7 nucleotides matching TRBD1. V dropped 10 bases and J dropped 1; count of bases not matched to a gene: 3. Germline V gene data show CDR1 as LNHDA and CDR2 as SQIVND (reference sequence). The CDR3 runs to 13 residues. In DNA form, the CDR3 reads TGTGCCACCGGACAGGTGAACACCGGGGAGCTGTTTTTT. This sequence encodes CATGQVNTGELFF.

The chain couples TRBV4-1 to TRBJ2-7; TRBD2 matches at 8 bases. Germline V lookup: CDR1 MGHRA, CDR2 YSYEKL. V shed 0 bases, J shed 2 bases, and the junction held 9 bases outside the gene matches. The CDR3 runs 17 residues. The CDR3, as DNA: TGCGCCAGCAGCCAAGAAGGAAGACTAGCGAAAACCTACGAGCAGTACTTC. Its protein is CASSQEGRLAKTYEQYF.

V gene TRBV3-1 (or the pseudogene TRBV3-2) combines with J gene TRBJ1-2, with 8 positions matching TRBD1. CDR1 and CDR2 (germline): LGHDT, YNNKEL (reference sequence). CDR3 length: 15 residues. Germline trimming cut 0 bases from V and 4 bases from J; bases unmatched to any gene: 4. The CDR3 region has the DNA TGTGCCAGCAGCCAAGATTCCGACAGGGGCTATGGCTACACCTTC. Translated: CASSQDSDRGYGYTF.

The chain joins TRBV6-2 or TRBV6-3 to TRBJ2-3, with D possibly TRBD2 on 6 matching bases. V gave up 2 bases and J gave up 0 bases, with 9 bases separating them. Germline assignment: CDR1 MNHEY and CDR2 SVGEGT. This CDR3 is built from 15 residues. Here the CDR3 DNA reads TGTGCCAGCAGTTACCTCGGGACTAGCACAGATACGCAGTATTTT. This encodes CASSYLGTSTDTQYF.

This clone was seen only a few times. The V and J genes are TRBV2 and TRBJ1-6; tentatively, D is TRBD1 (6 bases). V was pared by 5 bases and J by 8 bases, with 13 bases between. In germline, CDR1 is SNHLY, CDR2 FYNNEI. The CDR3 is 14 amino acids. The CDR3 sequence is CASSSGTNYSPLHF. DNA for the CDR3: TGTGCCAGCAGTTCCGGGACAAATTATTCACCCCTCCACTTT.

V and J are TRBV27 and TRBJ2-1; D not certain. Germline assignment: CDR1 MNHEY and CDR2 SMNVEV (reference sequence). The CDR3 has 15 amino acids. The V and J ends lost 4 bases and 2 bases respectively, with 12 bases between them. The CDR3 DNA reads TGTGCCAGCAGTTCCTCCCCGGGTCCCTACAATGAGCAGTTCTTC. The encoded protein is CASSSSPGPYNEQFF.

V gene TRBV13 combines with J gene TRBJ1-1; no reliable D call. Trimming cost V 5 bases and J 0 bases, with 13 bases left between them. The CDR3 contains 15 residues. CDR1 and CDR2 from the germline V gene are PRHDT and FYEKMQ (reference sequence). The DNA of the CDR3 is TGTGCCAGCAGCCCCCTCGGAGGGTTGAACACTGAAGCTTTCTTT. It encodes CASSPLGGLNTEAFF.

This clone was counted a few times. The chain couples TRBV16 to TRBJ2-5; TRBD2 agrees at 8 bases. This CDR3 contains 15 residues. J gave up 5 bases and V 1 base, and 6 bases lay outside the gene matches. Germline V gene sequence: CDR1 KGHSY, CDR2 FQNENV. The CDR3 region has the DNA TGTGCCAGCAGCCAATTAACAGCGGGGGATGAGACCCAGTACTTC. Translated: CASSQLTAGDETQYF.